Listed here are 11 T cell receptor beta chains from one sample, sequenced in a study of identical twins. Each CDR3 protein gets one entry after TCRdb re-called the 5' RACE reads with MiXCR. The sample gives around 470,000 distinct CDR3 sequences, 12% to 15% of which show up once; about 0.53% is in the top ten. The sample was also linked to a second study, of yellow fever vaccine responses in identical twins.

The source material was CD4+ T cells sorted from blood. All receptors derive from a woman younger than 35 in good health.

The rearrangement links TRBV5-5 to TRBJ1-6; 7 nucleotides align to TRBD1. V shed 2 bases and J 7 bases; nucleotides not matched to a gene: 3. The germline V gene encodes CDR1 SGHKS and CDR2 YYEKEE (reference sequence). The CDR3 consists of 14 residues. In DNA form, the CDR3 reads TGTGCCAGCAGCTTCCAGGGGGTCAATTCACCCCTCCACTTT. It translates to CASSFQGVNSPLHF.

This clonotype was counted ten times or more. The chain recombines TRBV29-1 with TRBJ1-1, with D hard to call. V dropped 7 bases and J dropped 1 base, with 25 bases sitting between them. The germline gives CDR1 SQVTM, CDR2 ANQGSEA. CDR3 size: 17 residues. The DNA for the CDR3 is TGCAGCGAGTACCCGGTTTTTAGGGCGGGTGAGAACACTGAAGCTTTCTTT. This encodes CSEYPVFRAGENTEAFF.

This clonotype was counted ten times or more. The rearrangement joins TRBV12-3 or TRBV12-4 to TRBJ2-1, with 11 bases matching TRBD2. The CDR3 is made up of 17 amino acids. V shed 6 bases, J shed 9 bases, and the junction held 16 bases outside the gene matches. The DNA for the CDR3 is TGTGCCAGCAGCCCGGGGGGTTCTAGCGGGGGGTTCGTTGAGCAGTTCTTC. Translated, it gives CASSPGGSSGGFVEQFF.

This clonotype has more than one count but fewer than ten. The chain joins TRBV25-1 to TRBJ1-4; D ambiguous. The germline CDR1 and CDR2 sequences are MGHDK and SYGVNS. V was trimmed by 1 base and J by 5 bases, leaving 11 bases between them. This CDR3 is built from 15 residues. The CDR3 DNA reads as TGTGCCAGCAGTGAATCGAGGCGGAGGAATGAAAAACTGTTTTTT. Encoded protein: CASSESRRRNEKLFF.

The CDR3 sequence: CASSRGDRGQETQYF. The CDR3, as DNA: TGCGCCAGCAGTCGAGGGGACAGGGGGCAAGAGACCCAGTACTTC. The chain joins TRBV23-1 to TRBJ2-5; 11 positions agree with TRBD1. TRBV23-1 belongs to the ORF category, with a function that is uncertain. The trim removed 4 bases at V and 2 bases at J, leaving 3 bases unmatched. The CDR3 contains 15 residues.

The V call is TRBV20-1, the J call TRBJ2-1, with 14 bases that match TRBD2. CDR1 is DFQATT, CDR2 SNEGSKA, per germline (reference sequence). The CDR3 is 13 amino acids. V gave up 3 bases and J gave up 8 bases; unmatched junction bases: 0. The DNA of the CDR3 is TGCAGTGCTAGGGGACTAGCGGGAGATGAGCAGTTCTTC. This gives the protein CSARGLAGDEQFF.

The CDR3 loop reads CASSLASGGGEQYF. CDR3 nucleotides: TGTGCCAGCAGCTTAGCGAGTGGGGGAGGCGAGCAGTACTTC. The chain is built from TRBV7-9 and TRBJ2-7; a possible D gene is TRBD2 (6 bases). CDR1 SEHNR and CDR2 FQNEAQ come from the germline V gene (reference sequence). The CDR3 covers 14 residues. The V end lost 0 bases, the J end lost 6 bases, and 12 bases lay between the germline ends.

This clonotype was seen at least ten times. The chain carries TRBV10-3 and TRBJ2-2; 8 bases are a match to TRBD1. The V gene's germline CDR1 is ENHRY and CDR2 SYGVKD. J gave up 0 bases and V 0 bases, and 6 bases lay outside the gene matches. CDR3 length equals 18 residues. CDR3 loop: CAISESTLTGANTGELFF. CDR3 nucleotide sequence: TGTGCCATCAGTGAGTCGACCCTGACAGGGGCGAACACCGGGGAGCTGTTTTTT.

This chain uses TRBV20-1 with TRBJ2-5, with unresolved D. CDR1 is DFQATT and CDR2 is SNEGSKA in the germline V gene (reference sequence). V lost 0 bases and J lost 4, with 6 bases in between. The CDR3 extends over 12 amino acids. CDR3 nucleotide sequence: TGCAGTGCTAGAGATCAAGCAGAGACCCAGTACTTC. Translating gives CSARDQAETQYF.

This sequence joins TRBV3-1 and TRBJ2-7; 7 nucleotides line up with TRBD1. V trimming: 9 bases; J trimming: 6 bases; junction bases outside the gene matches: 11. The CDR3 extends over 13 amino acids. Germline V CDR1 and CDR2: LGHDT, YNNKEL (reference sequence). CDR3 sequence reads: CASRDSHITEQYF. The CDR3 DNA reads TGTGCCAGTAGGGACAGCCATATCACCGAGCAGTACTTC.

The CDR3 protein is CASSQGLAGGEETQYF. The CDR3 DNA follows: TGTGCCAGCAGCCAAGGGCTAGCGGGGGGTGAAGAGACCCAGTACTTC. This chain uses TRBV4-2 with TRBJ2-5; 11 bases agree with TRBD2. CDR1 is LGHNA, CDR2 YNFKEQ, per germline. CDR3 length: 16 amino acids. Unmatched junction bases numbered 4, after V lost 1 base and J lost 3 bases.